Following are 20 T cell receptor beta chains from one sample sequenced in a study of T cells after yellow fever vaccination. MiXCR, run by TCRdb on the 5' RACE reads, gives a single entry per CDR3 protein. The sample carries hundreds of thousands of distinct CDR3 sequences, more than 9% recorded once. Sequenced material: PBMCs, taken on the day of the yellow fever booster vaccination. These TCRs come from a man younger than 40 who received the YFV17D yellow fever vaccine.

The chain couples TRBV20-1 to TRBJ1-4, with D hard to call. CDR3 length: 12 amino acids. CDR1 is DFQATT and CDR2 is SNEGSKA in the germline V gene (reference sequence). The V gene lost 3 bases and the J gene lost 7 bases, with 9 bases spanning the gap. DNA for the CDR3: TGCAGTGCTAGCGCCGACGGTGAAAAACTGTTTTTT. Translation: CSASADGEKLFF.

The V gene is TRBV10-3, the J gene TRBJ2-7; 9 nucleotides line up with TRBD1. The V gene end was trimmed by 1 base and the J gene end by 7 bases; junction bases not matched to a gene: 8. This CDR3 has 15 residues. Germline V gene data show CDR1 as ENHRY and CDR2 as SYGVKD. The CDR3 protein is CAISELGQGNSEQYF. The CDR3 region has the DNA TGTGCCATCAGTGAGTTGGGACAGGGCAACAGTGAGCAGTACTTC.

This clonotype was counted between two and nine times. The chain employs TRBV7-9 and TRBJ1-1; TRBD1 is a possible D gene (6 bases). Trimming removed 3 bases at V and 8 bases at J, with 19 bases between. Germline V gene sequence: CDR1 SEHNR, CDR2 FQNEAQ (reference sequence). The CDR3 has 15 amino acids. DNA of the CDR3: TGTGCCAGCAGCTTCAGGGACATTATAACCACCGAAGCTTTCTTT. Protein product: CASSFRDIITTEAFF. Filled out from reference TRBV7-9 and TRBJ1-1, the complete variable domain reads DTGVSQNPRHKITKRGQNVTFRCDPISEHNRLYWYRQTLGQGPEFLTYFQNEAQLEKSRLLSDRFSAERPKGSFSTLEIQRTEQGDSAMYLCASSFRDIITTEAFFGQGTRLTVV.

V and J are TRBV20-1 and TRBJ1-1; the match to TRBD1 covers 7 bases. This CDR3 comprises 13 residues. The ends lost 6 bases at V and 6 bases at J; junction bases unmatched: 10. Germline values: CDR1 DFQATT, CDR2 SNEGSKA (reference sequence). The CDR3 is CSAGTVVYAEAFF. CDR3 sequence (DNA): TGCAGTGCCGGGACAGTAGTTTATGCTGAAGCTTTCTTT.

The table lists this clonotype with a few counts. The V call is TRBV9, the J call TRBJ2-1; 11 nucleotides agree with TRBD2. The CDR3 totals 20 residues. V lost 3 bases to trimming and J lost 5 bases; unmatched junction nucleotides: 19. The germline gives CDR1 SGDLS, CDR2 YYNGEE. CDR3 DNA sequence: TGTGCCAGCAGCGGACAGAGGGGGACTAGCGGCCCCAACCCCCACAATGAGCAGTTCTTC. Translation: CASSGQRGTSGPNPHNEQFF.

This clonotype has a handful of counts. The chain carries TRBV29-1 and TRBJ2-3; tentative D call: TRBD1 (5 bases). The ends were cut back, 4 bases at V and 3 bases at J, with 11 bases in the middle. The CDR3 is 13 amino acids. Germline lookup yields CDR1 SQVTM and CDR2 ANQGSEA. The CDR3 region has the DNA TGCAGCGTTGCTCATCGACAGACAGATACGCAGTATTTT. Translated, it gives CSVAHRQTDTQYF.

This clonotype appeared a few times. The chain combines TRBV6-1 with TRBJ2-7; D possibly corresponds to TRBD2 (5 bases). The ends were cut back, 7 bases at V and 2 bases at J, with 15 bases in the middle. This CDR3 region has 14 residues. CDR1 is MNHNS and CDR2 is SASEGT in the germline V gene. CDR3 residues: CASIKSGRPYEQYF. The DNA of the CDR3 is TGTGCCAGCATCAAGAGTGGGAGACCCTACGAGCAGTACTTC.

The chain couples TRBV3-1 to TRBJ2-7; 7 nucleotides match TRBD2. The CDR3 has 16 amino acids. J lost 2 bases, V lost 3 bases, and 10 bases had no gene match. Germline loops: CDR1 LGHDT, CDR2 YNNKEL (reference sequence). This CDR3 reads CASSQDLGGPPYEQYF. CDR3 in DNA: TGTGCCAGCAGCCAGGACCTGGGAGGGCCCCCCTACGAGCAGTACTTC.

The table lists this clonotype with many counts. The chain combines TRBV7-2 with TRBJ2-5, with 8 bases fitting TRBD1. The CDR3 is made up of 16 amino acids. With 5 bases clipped from V and 5 bases from J, the junction kept 13 bases outside the gene matches. CDR1 and CDR2 (germline): SGHTA, FQGNSA. The CDR3 nucleotides are TGTGCCAGCAGCCTCCAGGGCGGACAGGGTTTCGAGACCCAGTACTTC. It encodes CASSLQGGQGFETQYF.

This chain connects TRBV12-3 or TRBV12-4 to TRBJ2-3, with TRBD2 matching 9 bases. The CDR3 loop spans 22 amino acids. With 3 bases clipped from V and 1 base from J, the junction kept 23 bases outside the gene matches. As DNA, the CDR3 is TGTGCCAGCAGTTTCATTGTCGAGGGTGAACTAGCGGGCTCAACGGGCACAGATACGCAGTATTTT. This sequence encodes CASSFIVEGELAGSTGTDTQYF.

This clonotype was seen many times. This chain links TRBV12-3 or TRBV12-4 with TRBJ1-3; D is possibly TRBD1 (6 bases). The CDR3 covers 15 residues. V lost 4 bases and J 0 bases, leaving 10 bases between the germline ends. CDR3 loop: CASSSDRSSGNTIYF. CDR3 DNA: TGTGCCAGCAGTTCGGACAGATCCTCTGGAAACACCATATATTTT.

The chain employs TRBV10-3 and TRBJ2-2, with 7 positions matching TRBD1. The CDR3 length is 15 residues. V shed 6 bases, J shed 4 bases, and the junction held 8 bases outside the gene matches. Germline assignment: CDR1 ENHRY and CDR2 SYGVKD. In DNA, the CDR3 is TGTGCCATCAGAAGACAGGGTATAGGCACCGGGGAGCTGTTTTTT. The encoded protein is CAIRRQGIGTGELFF.

The table lists this clonotype with a few counts. The rearrangement uses TRBV2 and TRBJ2-7; no clear D gene. With 8 bases removed from V and 6 bases from J, the gap between germline ends came to 20 bases. Germline V CDR1 and CDR2: SNHLY, FYNNEI. CDR3 size: 14 residues. The CDR3 loop is CASRIGSLDGEQYF. CDR3 nucleotide sequence: TGTGCCAGCCGAATAGGATCATTAGACGGCGAGCAGTACTTC.

The V and J genes are TRBV20-1 and TRBJ2-7; no firm D call. V gave up 3 bases and J gave up 6 bases, with 12 bases separating them. CDR1 is DFQATT and CDR2 is SNEGSKA in the germline V gene (reference sequence). This CDR3 spans 12 amino acids. CDR3 residues: CSASKEASEQYF. CDR3 nucleotide sequence: TGCAGTGCTAGTAAGGAAGCGAGCGAGCAGTACTTC.

Ten or more counts support this clonotype. The chain has TRBV5-1 and TRBJ2-3, with TRBD1 as a possible D gene (6 bases). Looked up from germline, CDR1 is SGHRS and CDR2 is YFSETQ. V was cut by 0 bases and J by 0 bases, with 8 bases left in between. This CDR3 has 15 residues. CDR3 amino acids: CASSLGGQSTDTQYF. CDR3 nucleotide sequence: TGCGCCAGCAGCTTGGGCGGACAGAGCACAGATACGCAGTATTTT. Together with reference TRBV5-1 and TRBJ2-3, the CDR3 gives the full variable domain: KAGVTQTPRYLIKTRGQQVTLSCSPISGHRSVSWYQQTPGQGLQFLFEYFSETQRNKGNFPGRFSGRQFSNSRSEMNVSTLELGDSALYLCASSLGGQSTDTQYFGPGTRLTVL.

This clonotype was counted a few times. The V and J genes are TRBV6-2 or TRBV6-3 and TRBJ2-1; D possibly corresponds to TRBD2 (5 bases). The CDR3 sequence is 16 residues long. Trimming left V 1 base short and J 2 bases short, with 12 bases between. Germline CDR1 MNHEY, CDR2 SVGEGT. CDR3 protein: CASSYFVEGPYNEQFF. The CDR3 DNA reads TGTGCCAGCAGTTACTTCGTAGAGGGTCCCTACAATGAGCAGTTCTTC.

This chain uses TRBV3-1 with TRBJ2-1, with 8 positions matching TRBD1. The CDR3 is 13 amino acids. V lost 0 bases and J lost 14; bases outside the gene matches: 6. CDR1 and CDR2 from the germline V gene are LGHDT and YNNKEL (reference sequence). For the CDR3, the DNA is TGTGCCAGCAGCCAAGACAGGGGGCCCCTCGAGTTCTTC. As protein: CASSQDRGPLEFF.

CDR3 sequence (DNA): TGTGCCAGCAGTGGGACTGAGCGGGAGGACGAGCAGTACTTC. It specifies CASSGTEREDEQYF. The chain recombines TRBV12-3 or TRBV12-4 with TRBJ2-7; 9 bases line up with TRBD2. This CDR3 comprises 14 residues. After removal of 5 bases from V and 5 bases from J, the junction contained 7 bases not matched to a gene.

This chain connects TRBV10-3 to TRBJ2-7; 12 bases map to TRBD2. V lost 4 bases to trimming and J lost 0 bases; unmatched junction nucleotides: 22. Germline V gene sequence: CDR1 ENHRY, CDR2 SYGVKD. This CDR3 contains 22 residues. The CDR3 is CAISGQGSTDGTSGRISYEQYF. CDR3 nucleotides: TGTGCCATCAGTGGACAGGGGTCAACTGACGGGACTAGCGGGCGAATCTCCTACGAGCAGTACTTC.

This clonotype was counted only a few times. The CDR3 region is CSVEVPGETQYF. CDR3 sequence (DNA): TGCAGCGTTGAAGTCCCAGGGGAGACCCAGTACTTC. The chain is built from TRBV29-1 and TRBJ2-5; possible D gene TRBD1, 5 bases. The germline V and J ends were trimmed by 1 base and 5 bases, with 8 bases remaining between them. This CDR3 is 12 amino acids long. CDR1 is SQVTM, CDR2 ANQGSEA, per germline.